The text below deals with one T cell receptor beta chain. The antigen remains undetermined. The data were produced by immunoSEQ multiplex PCR, yet TCRdb's version contains in-frame clones alone and is incomplete. The sample records hundreds of thousands of clones, roughly 85% being singletons. The data were taken from a study of cytomegalovirus exposure and HLA in healthy donors. On the study more broadly: The same platform was used for the 90 to 150 validation repertoires as for the approximately 730 first-cohort repertoires, as reported in a later analysis.

Study findings and constraints: Rare TCR sequences dominated, though some public TCRs recurred in many donors.

V gave up 3 bases and J gave up 7 bases; unmatched junction bases: 13. Germline V lookup: CDR1 LNHNV, CDR2 YYDKDF (reference sequence). The CDR3 is 17 amino acids. The donors were part of the validation cohort, which consisted of about 130 subjects and was separate from the first cohort of 670 or so subjects. The chain joins TRBV15 to TRBJ1-4, with 8 bases identical to TRBD1. The sequence derives from a woman younger than 35 in good health and CMV-seronegative. Material for sequencing was PBMCs. CDR3 in amino acids: CATSRGGGQGYREKLFF. The DNA of the CDR3 is TGTGCCACCAGCAGGGGTGGAGGACAGGGTTATCGTGAAAAACTGTTTTTT.